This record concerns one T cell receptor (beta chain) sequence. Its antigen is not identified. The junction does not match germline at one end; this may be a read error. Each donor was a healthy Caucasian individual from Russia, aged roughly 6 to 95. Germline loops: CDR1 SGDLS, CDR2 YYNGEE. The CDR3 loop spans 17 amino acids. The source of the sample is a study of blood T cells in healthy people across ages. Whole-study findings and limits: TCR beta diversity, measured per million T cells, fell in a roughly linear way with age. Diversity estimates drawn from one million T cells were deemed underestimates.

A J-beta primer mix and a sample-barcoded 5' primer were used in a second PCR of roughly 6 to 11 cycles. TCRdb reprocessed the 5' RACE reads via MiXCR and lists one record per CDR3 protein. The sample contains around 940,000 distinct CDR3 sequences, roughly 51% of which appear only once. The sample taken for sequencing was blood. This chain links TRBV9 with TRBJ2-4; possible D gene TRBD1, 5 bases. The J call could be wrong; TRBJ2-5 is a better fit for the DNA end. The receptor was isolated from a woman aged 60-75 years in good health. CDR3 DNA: TGCGCCAGCAGCGTATCCTCTACCAGGGTGGGGTGGGAGACCCAGTACTTC. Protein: CASSVSSTRVGWETQYF.